Listed here are 3 T cell receptor beta chains from one sample, sequenced in a study of regulatory and conventional T cells in RAG deficiency. Libraries were prepared by immunoSEQ multiplex PCR; TCRdb keeps only in-frame clonotypes and omits some of them. Here the sample spans over 15,000 clones, 87% being singletons. The sorted regulatory T cells were CD4+, CD25-high and CD127-low, with genomic DNA sequenced. These data are also associated with another study on regulatory T cells. That source reports: Primers: 52 TRBV forward and 13 TRBJ reverse.

The material sequenced was Tregs sorted from blood. The source is a human donor in good health.

This rearrangement joins TRBV27 to TRBJ2-7; D not certain. From germline, CDR1 is MNHEY and CDR2 SMNVEV (reference sequence). There are 13 residues in the CDR3. Trimming removed 6 bases at V and 3 bases at J, with 12 bases between. CDR3 amino acids: CASRESGLYEQYF. CDR3 DNA: TGTGCCAGCAGGGAGTCGGGCCTCTACGAGCAGTACTTC.

CDR3 in amino acids: CASSYSTIGEAFF. In DNA, the CDR3 is TGTGCCAGCAGTTACTCGACAATTGGTGAAGCTTTCTTT. The rearrangement joins TRBV6-5 to TRBJ1-1; no clear D gene. Between the trimmed V and J ends, which lost 0 bases and 7 bases, there was a span of 9 bases. Germline assignment: CDR1 MNHEY and CDR2 SVGAGI. The CDR3 is made up of 13 amino acids.

J is TRBJ1-6 and V is TRBV7-9; 7 bases match TRBD1. Germline V gene sequence: CDR1 SEHNR, CDR2 FQNEAQ (reference sequence). V lost 5 bases to trimming and J lost 5 bases; unmatched junction nucleotides: 9. The CDR3 runs to 16 residues. The CDR3 region has the DNA TGTGCCAGCAGCGAGACCGACAGGGTCCATAATTCACCCCTCCACTTT. This gives the protein CASSETDRVHNSPLHF. The full variable domain, completed using reference TRBV7-9 and TRBJ1-6, is DTGVSQNPRHKITKRGQNVTFRCDPISEHNRLYWYRQTLGQGPEFLTYFQNEAQLEKSRLLSDRFSAERPKGSFSTLEIQRTEQGDSAMYLCASSETDRVHNSPLHFGNGTRLTVT.